These 21 T cell receptor beta chains originate from one sample sequenced in a study of cytomegalovirus exposure and HLA in healthy donors. It was with 60 Vbeta and 13 Jbeta primers that the PCR ran. The protocol was immunoSEQ multiplex PCR, while the TCRdb copy is restricted to in-frame clones and leaves out a portion. This sample carries around 130,000 clones, around four fifths of them seen once, and the ten largest clones take 1% to 1.5%. The source material was PBMCs. The source is a boy younger than 18 in good health and CMV-seronegative.

The chain has TRBV13 and TRBJ2-3; TRBD2 aligns across 10 bases. Unmatched junction bases numbered 9, after V lost 5 bases and J lost 7 bases. Germline lookup yields CDR1 PRHDT and CDR2 FYEKMQ (reference sequence). This CDR3 contains 15 residues. For the CDR3, the DNA is TGTGCCAGCAGCCCATCGGGACTAGCGCGGAATACGCAGTATTTT. Residues: CASSPSGLARNTQYF.

This clone has a handful of counts. The chain recombines TRBV13 with TRBJ2-5; 8 nucleotides align to TRBD1. V lost 4 bases, J lost 3 bases, and 1 base stayed unmatched. CDR1 PRHDT and CDR2 FYEKMQ come from the germline V gene (reference sequence). This CDR3 region has 13 residues. The DNA for the CDR3 is TGTGCCAGCAGCTACAGGGGGGAAGAGACCCAGTACTTC. The encoded protein is CASSYRGEETQYF.

V and J are TRBV13 and TRBJ2-1; D gene unclear. The CDR3 sequence is 14 residues long. Germline values: CDR1 PRHDT, CDR2 FYEKMQ (reference sequence). V shed 1 base and J shed 6 bases, with 10 bases lying between them. The CDR3 loop is CASSLEGVANEQFF. For the CDR3, the DNA is TGTGCCAGCAGCTTAGAAGGCGTAGCCAATGAGCAGTTCTTC.

This chain links TRBV9 with TRBJ2-2; D may be TRBD1 (6 bases). The germline V gene encodes CDR1 SGDLS and CDR2 YYNGEE. There are 15 residues in the CDR3. V was pared by 6 bases and J by 4 bases, with 16 bases between. The CDR3 sequence is CASTPWTDSTGELFF. Written as DNA, the CDR3 is TGTGCCAGCACCCCTTGGACAGATTCCACCGGGGAGCTGTTTTTT.

The V call is TRBV30, the J call TRBJ2-5, with a possible D match to TRBD2 (7 bases). Germline V gene lookup returns CDR1 GTSNPN and CDR2 SVGIG (reference sequence). V was clipped by 3 bases and J by 5 bases, with 16 bases between them. The CDR3 contains 14 residues. The CDR3 spells CAWSATGGLETQYF. The DNA for the CDR3 is TGTGCCTGGAGCGCGACCGGGGGGCTGGAGACCCAGTACTTC.

The V and J genes are TRBV2 and TRBJ2-1, with 7 bases lining up with TRBD1. Germline V gene lookup returns CDR1 SNHLY and CDR2 FYNNEI. Trimming removed 6 bases from V and 3 bases from J; junction bases left unmatched: 11. The CDR3 sequence is 16 residues long. The CDR3 bases are TGTGCCAGCAGCGTTAGGACAGGAAATTACTACAATGAGCAGTTCTTC. It is translated as CASSVRTGNYYNEQFF.

V and J are TRBV19 and TRBJ2-7, with a possible D match to TRBD2 (6 bases). V was clipped by 6 bases and J by 0 bases, with 9 bases between them. The CDR3 totals 13 residues. The germline gives CDR1 LNHDA, CDR2 SQIVND (reference sequence). The CDR3 sequence is CASRSSDSYEQYF. The DNA of the CDR3 is TGTGCCAGTAGGTCTAGCGACTCCTACGAGCAGTACTTC.

The V call is TRBV15, the J call TRBJ1-5; possible D gene TRBD1, 5 bases. The V end was cut by 0 bases, the J end by 6 bases, with 12 bases between. The CDR3 runs to 15 residues. The germline V gene has CDR1 LNHNV and CDR2 YYDKDF (reference sequence). The CDR3 region is CATSRDQGYGQPQHF. The CDR3, as DNA: TGTGCCACCAGCAGAGATCAGGGTTACGGTCAGCCCCAGCATTTT.

The rearrangement joins TRBV19 to TRBJ1-2; TRBD1 matches 9 bases. The trim removed 3 bases at V and 6 bases at J, leaving 11 bases unmatched. The CDR3 spans 16 residues. Germline V gene data show CDR1 as LNHDA and CDR2 as SQIVND (reference sequence). CDR3 nucleotides: TGTGCCAGTAGTATTCGGGAGGGGACAGGGATGAATGGCTACACCTTC. Translating it yields CASSIREGTGMNGYTF.

The rearrangement links TRBV9 to TRBJ2-5; 10 nucleotides match TRBD1. Germline V CDR1 and CDR2: SGDLS, YYNGEE. The V segment lost 0 bases and the J segment 5 bases; nucleotides outside the gene matches: 7. The CDR3 loop spans 16 amino acids. The CDR3 region has the DNA TGTGCCAGCAGCGTAGGGGACAGGGGCGTCGGGGAGACCCAGTACTTC. Translation: CASSVGDRGVGETQYF.

The V gene is TRBV5-1, the J gene TRBJ2-3, with 8 bases lining up with TRBD1. Per the germline V gene, CDR1 is SGHRS and CDR2 is YFSETQ. J lost 7 bases, V lost 0 bases, and 4 bases had no gene match. CDR3 length: 14 residues. CDR3: CASSLEDRGNTQYF. The CDR3 DNA reads as TGCGCCAGCAGCTTGGAAGACAGGGGAAATACGCAGTATTTT.

The V gene is TRBV30, the J gene TRBJ2-3; TRBD2 matches 13 bases. This CDR3 region has 14 residues. V lost 7 bases to trimming and J lost 8 bases; unmatched junction nucleotides: 9. Germline values: CDR1 GTSNPN, CDR2 SVGIG (reference sequence). The CDR3 DNA reads TGTGCCTCTGGGACTAGCGGGACGTTTGGTACGCAGTATTTT. Amino acid sequence: CASGTSGTFGTQYF.

This chain uses TRBV7-9 with TRBJ1-1; the D gene is possibly TRBD1 (6 bases). The CDR3 sequence is 16 residues long. V lost 4 bases and J lost 11, with 26 bases in between. Germline CDR1 and CDR2: SEHNR and FQNEAQ (reference sequence). In DNA form, the CDR3 reads TGTGCCAGCAGCTCCCCGACGGGACAAGGTGGGGGTTTGGCTTTCTTT. Amino acids: CASSSPTGQGGGLAFF.

V and J are TRBV30 and TRBJ2-7, with 8 bases aligning to TRBD1. This CDR3 spans 13 amino acids. Trimming removed 0 bases from V and 2 bases from J; junction bases left unmatched: 0. Germline-derived CDR1 and CDR2 are GTSNPN and SVGIG (reference sequence). The CDR3 DNA follows: TGTGCCTGGAGTGTGGGACAGGCCTACGAGCAGTACTTC. It codes for CAWSVGQAYEQYF. Full variable domain (outside the CDR3, taken from reference TRBV30 and TRBJ2-7): SQTIHQWPATLVQPVGSPLSLECTVEGTSNPNLYWYRQAAGRGLQLLFYSVGIGQISSEVPQNLSASRPQDRQFILSSKKLLLSDSGFYLCAWSVGQAYEQYFGPGTRLTVT.

This chain's CDR3 is CASSHTGQSTDTQYF. In nucleotides, the CDR3 is TGTGCCAGCAGCCATACAGGGCAAAGCACAGATACGCAGTATTTT. This chain connects TRBV4-2 to TRBJ2-3; tentatively, D is TRBD1 (6 bases). With 3 bases removed from V and 0 bases from J, the gap between germline ends came to 10 bases. CDR1 LGHNA and CDR2 YNFKEQ come from the germline V gene. The CDR3 has 15 amino acids.

The CDR3 coding sequence is TGTGCCAGCAGTGACTGGGGCGCCACCGGGGAGCTGTTTTTT. Translated: CASSDWGATGELFF. The J gene is TRBJ2-2, the V gene TRBV6-4; TRBD1 is a possible D gene (5 bases). Germline V lookup: CDR1 MRHNA, CDR2 SNTAGT. Trimming removed 1 base at V and 4 bases at J, with 7 bases between. The length of the CDR3 is 14 residues.

V gene TRBV18 combines with J gene TRBJ1-1; weak D call: TRBD1 (6 bases). Germline loops: CDR1 KGHSH, CDR2 LQKENI. The CDR3 spans 14 residues. Trimming pared 3 bases from V and 6 bases from J, leaving 14 bases between. The CDR3, as DNA: TGTGCCAGCTCACCTGGGGGCGGTGCGGCTGAAGCTTTCTTT. Protein: CASSPGGGAAEAFF.

The chain recombines TRBV19 with TRBJ1-2; no reliable D call. This CDR3 spans 14 amino acids. Germline V gene data show CDR1 as LNHDA and CDR2 as SQIVND (reference sequence). V lost 1 base and J lost 6, with 12 bases in between. CDR3 sequence: CASSIGAGLDGYTF. The CDR3 bases are TGTGCCAGTAGTATAGGTGCTGGACTGGATGGCTACACCTTC.

The chain is built from TRBV11-2 and TRBJ2-1; TRBD1 agrees at 9 bases. CDR3 length equals 18 residues. Germline CDR1 reads SGHAT; CDR2 reads FQNNGV. The trim removed 4 bases at V and 1 base at J, leaving 11 bases unmatched. DNA for the CDR3: TGTGCCAGCAGCTCCCGGGACAGGGAAGGGGGTTCCTACAATGAGCAGTTCTTC. Its protein is CASSSRDREGGSYNEQFF. The variable domain in full, with the rest retrieved from reference TRBV11-2 and TRBJ2-1, is EAGVAQSPRYKIIEKRQSVAFWCNPISGHATLYWYQQILGQGPKLLIQFQNNGVVDDSQLPKDRFSAERLKGVDSTLKIQPAKLEDSAVYLCASSSRDREGGSYNEQFFGPGTRLTVL.

This sequence joins TRBV11-3 and TRBJ2-1; 9 bases map to TRBD1. Germline loops: CDR1 SGHNT, CDR2 YENEEA. The CDR3 contains 16 residues. Germline trimming cut 1 base from V and 2 bases from J; bases unmatched to any gene: 3. CDR3 sequence (DNA): TGTGCCAGCAGCTTAGGAAGGGACAGGGCCTACAATGAGCAGTTCTTC. Protein sequence: CASSLGRDRAYNEQFF.

V gene TRBV9 combines with J gene TRBJ2-5; 7 bases match TRBD2. CDR1 SGDLS and CDR2 YYNGEE come from the germline V gene. Unmatched junction bases numbered 8, after V lost 1 base and J lost 2 bases. The CDR3 totals 16 residues. The chain's CDR3 is CASSVSGGGKQETQYF. The CDR3 coding sequence is TGTGCCAGCAGCGTAAGCGGCGGGGGTAAACAAGAGACCCAGTACTTC.